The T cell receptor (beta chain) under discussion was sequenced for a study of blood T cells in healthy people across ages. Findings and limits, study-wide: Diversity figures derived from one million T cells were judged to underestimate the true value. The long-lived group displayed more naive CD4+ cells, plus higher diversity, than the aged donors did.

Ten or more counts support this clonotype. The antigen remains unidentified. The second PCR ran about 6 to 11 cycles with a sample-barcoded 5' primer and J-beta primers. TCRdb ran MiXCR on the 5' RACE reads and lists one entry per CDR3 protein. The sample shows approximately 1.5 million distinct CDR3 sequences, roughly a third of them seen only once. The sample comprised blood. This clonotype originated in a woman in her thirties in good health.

The CDR3: CASSEGLAGSTYNEQFF. The DNA for the CDR3 is TGTGCCAGCAGCGAAGGACTAGCGGGCTCTACCTACAATGAGCAGTTCTTC. The chain combines TRBV9 with TRBJ2-1; 11 bases are shared with TRBD2. J lost 2 bases, V lost 3 bases, and 7 bases had no gene match. CDR3 length: 17 residues. Germline CDR1 is SGDLS and CDR2 is YYNGEE. Full variable domain (missing parts from reference TRBV9 and TRBJ2-1): DSGVTQTPKHLITATGQRVTLRCSPRSGDLSVYWYQQSLDQGLQFLIQYYNGEERAKGNILERFSAQQFPDLHSELNLSSLELGDSALYFCASSEGLAGSTYNEQFFGPGTRLTVL.